These 30 T cell receptor beta chains came from one sample sequenced in a study of shared clonotypes between healthy human individuals. The protocol was immunoSEQ multiplex PCR, while the TCRdb copy is restricted to in-frame clones and leaves out a portion. Of approximately 1,500,000 clones detected, roughly 96% appear once; the ten largest clones hold about 1.2%. The sample consisted of naive CD4+ T cells sorted from blood. Documented subset: CD45RA+ positively selected. These receptors originate from a man aged 25 to 40 in good health.

The chain recombines TRBV28 with TRBJ2-1, with 7 bases aligning to TRBD2. CDR3 length: 15 amino acids. The trim removed 5 bases at V and 3 bases at J, leaving 7 bases unmatched. CDR1 and CDR2 from the germline V gene are MDHEN and SYDVKM. The CDR3 DNA reads as TGTGCCAGCAGTGGTCGGGGGGATTTCTACAATGAGCAGTTCTTC. Translating it yields CASSGRGDFYNEQFF.

The chain has TRBV6-6 and TRBJ1-4; no definite D call. Trimming left V 0 bases short and J 7 bases short, with 12 bases between. Germline CDR1 MNHNY, CDR2 SVGAGI (reference sequence). The CDR3 sequence is 15 residues long. This CDR3 is CASSYSPETGEKLFF. As DNA, the CDR3 is TGTGCCAGCAGTTACTCGCCAGAAACGGGTGAAAAACTGTTTTTT.

The V gene is TRBV28, the J gene TRBJ1-2; D call uncertain. The CDR3 runs to 15 residues. Germline values: CDR1 MDHEN, CDR2 SYDVKM. Trimming removed 3 bases from V and 1 base from J, with 12 bases in between. The CDR3 nucleotides read TGTGCCAGCAGTTTCCGAATAAGATATAACTATGGCTACACCTTC. Protein product: CASSFRIRYNYGYTF.

The chain recombines TRBV5-5 with TRBJ1-3; D might be TRBD1 (6 bases). The V gene's germline CDR1 is SGHKS and CDR2 YYEKEE (reference sequence). Trimming cost V 6 bases and J 1 base, with 8 bases left between them. The CDR3 sequence is 13 residues long. As DNA, the CDR3 is TGTGCCAGCACCCAGGGGTCTGGAAACACCATATATTTT. The encoded protein is CASTQGSGNTIYF. The complete variable domain, with remaining parts taken from reference TRBV5-5 and TRBJ1-3, reads DAGVTQSPTHLIKTRGQQVTLRCSPISGHKSVSWYQQVLGQGPQFIFQYYEKEERGRGNFPDRFSARQFPNYSSELNVNALLLGDSALYLCASTQGSGNTIYFGEGSWLTVV.

The V call is TRBV5-5, the J call TRBJ2-1, with 7 bases identical to TRBD2. The CDR3 consists of 18 residues. V shed 4 bases, J shed 3 bases, and the junction held 16 bases outside the gene matches. CDR1 SGHKS and CDR2 YYEKEE come from the germline V gene (reference sequence). The CDR3 spells CASSETRVAGNFYNEQFF. In DNA, the CDR3 is TGTGCCAGCAGCGAGACCCGGGTAGCGGGCAACTTCTACAATGAGCAGTTCTTC. Supplemented by reference TRBV5-5 and TRBJ2-1, the full variable domain reads DAGVTQSPTHLIKTRGQQVTLRCSPISGHKSVSWYQQVLGQGPQFIFQYYEKEERGRGNFPDRFSARQFPNYSSELNVNALLLGDSALYLCASSETRVAGNFYNEQFFGPGTRLTVL.

In DNA form, the CDR3 reads TGTGCCACCAGCAATCTGGGCGCCTACGAGCAGTACTTC. This gives the protein CATSNLGAYEQYF. This chain joins TRBV15 and TRBJ2-7; D gene ambiguous. V was shortened by 4 bases and J by 2 bases, with 9 bases between the two germline ends. Germline CDR1 LNHNV, CDR2 YYDKDF (reference sequence). The CDR3 spans 13 residues.

The CDR3 loop is CASSGRDRGPSGYTF. The CDR3, as DNA: TGTGCCAGCAGTGGTAGGGACAGGGGGCCGTCAGGCTACACCTTC. This sequence joins TRBV28 and TRBJ1-2; 12 bases map to TRBD1. CDR1 and CDR2 from the germline V gene are MDHEN and SYDVKM. Trimming took 5 bases from V and 8 from J; bases not matched to a gene: 9. There are 15 residues in the CDR3.

The V call is TRBV13, the J call TRBJ2-7; D ambiguous. From germline, CDR1 is PRHDT and CDR2 FYEKMQ (reference sequence). The CDR3 consists of 12 residues. The germline V and J ends were trimmed by 1 base and 6 bases, with 7 bases remaining between them. CDR3 DNA: TGTGCCAGCAGCTTAGAAGGACGCGAGCAGTACTTC. This sequence encodes CASSLEGREQYF.

The V call is TRBV11-3, the J call TRBJ2-1, with no clear D. The CDR3 is made up of 14 amino acids. V was shortened by 5 bases and J by 9 bases, with 17 bases between the two germline ends. Germline V CDR1 and CDR2: SGHNT, YENEEA. In DNA, the CDR3 is TGTGCCAGCAGCCTCCGTCCGGAAGCCGGTGAGCAGTTCTTC. Its protein product is CASSLRPEAGEQFF.

The CDR3 bases are TGTGCCAGCAGCACACAGAGCTCCTACAATGAGCAGTTCTTC. Protein product: CASSTQSSYNEQFF. This sequence joins TRBV7-2 and TRBJ2-1; D not certain. CDR1 is SGHTA, CDR2 FQGNSA, per germline. The CDR3 totals 14 residues. V gave up 5 bases and J gave up 0 bases, with 8 bases separating them.

The genes are TRBV5-1 and TRBJ2-1; no firm D call. Germline V gene sequence: CDR1 SGHRS, CDR2 YFSETQ. CDR3 length: 11 amino acids. V was clipped by 2 bases and J by 8 bases, with 5 bases between them. CDR3: CASSFDHEQFF. CDR3 coding DNA: TGCGCCAGCAGCTTCGACCATGAGCAGTTCTTC. Based on the CDR3 plus reference TRBV5-1 and TRBJ2-1, the full variable domain is KAGVTQTPRYLIKTRGQQVTLSCSPISGHRSVSWYQQTPGQGLQFLFEYFSETQRNKGNFPGRFSGRQFSNSRSEMNVSTLELGDSALYLCASSFDHEQFFGPGTRLTVL.

The rearrangement uses TRBV7-6 and TRBJ1-1, with D possibly being TRBD1 (6 bases). The V end was cut by 5 bases, the J end by 6 bases, with 10 bases between. Germline-derived CDR1 and CDR2 are SGHVS and FNYEAQ. The CDR3 runs 12 residues. This CDR3 is CASSQGGAEAFF. The CDR3 DNA follows: TGTGCCAGCAGCCAAGGGGGGGCTGAAGCTTTCTTT.

The rearrangement joins TRBV11-2 to TRBJ2-1; D call uncertain. The CDR3 spans 11 residues. V lost 5 bases, J lost 5 bases, and 4 bases lay in between. Germline-derived CDR1 and CDR2 are SGHAT and FQNNGV. Here the CDR3 DNA reads TGTGCCAGCAGCCTAAACAATGAGCAGTTCTTC. As protein: CASSLNNEQFF.

The chain couples TRBV18 to TRBJ2-7; D is tentatively TRBD1 or TRBD2 (5 bases each). V lost 4 bases and J 0 bases, leaving 19 bases between the germline ends. Germline V gene data show CDR1 as KGHSH and CDR2 as LQKENI. The CDR3 runs 17 residues. CDR3 sequence: CASSLGVSRTSSYEQYF. DNA for the CDR3: TGTGCCAGCTCACTGGGGGTTTCCAGAACTTCCTCCTACGAGCAGTACTTC.

This sequence joins TRBV10-3 and TRBJ2-3; D unresolved. Germline CDR1 and CDR2: ENHRY and SYGVKD. This CDR3 has 12 residues. V lost 10 bases to trimming and J lost 2 bases, with 10 bases between them. CDR3 loop: CATSYHTDTQYF. DNA for the CDR3: TGTGCCACCAGCTATCACACAGATACGCAGTATTTT.

The genes are TRBV5-1 and TRBJ1-5; TRBD1 is a possible D gene (6 bases). The CDR3 is 15 residues long. Germline V lookup: CDR1 SGHRS, CDR2 YFSETQ. The V gene lost 0 bases and the J gene lost 4 bases, with 11 bases spanning the gap. Here the CDR3 reads CASSLAGVRNQPQHF. The CDR3 bases are TGCGCCAGCAGCTTGGCAGGGGTCCGGAATCAGCCCCAGCATTTT.

The J gene is TRBJ2-2, the V gene TRBV9; the D gene is possibly TRBD1 (5 bases). CDR1 and CDR2 (germline): SGDLS, YYNGEE. The V end was cut by 4 bases, the J end by 2 bases, with 18 bases between. This CDR3 is built from 17 residues. The CDR3 nucleotides are TGTGCCAGCAGCCGACAGAGCTCTCCCCTAAACACCGGGGAGCTGTTTTTT. It is translated as CASSRQSSPLNTGELFF.

The chain joins TRBV30 to TRBJ1-1; D gene uncertain. Germline assignment: CDR1 GTSNPN and CDR2 SVGIG (reference sequence). The CDR3 has 16 amino acids. Between the trimmed V and J ends, which lost 0 bases and 0 bases, there was a span of 14 bases. The CDR3 spells CAWSVTMLGLNTEAFF. Written as DNA, the CDR3 is TGTGCCTGGAGTGTCACAATGTTGGGCTTGAACACTGAAGCTTTCTTT.

The rearrangement uses TRBV25-1 and TRBJ2-5; possible D gene TRBD1, 5 bases. Germline V lookup: CDR1 MGHDK, CDR2 SYGVNS. This CDR3 has 14 residues. Trimming left V 6 bases short and J 2 bases short, with 13 bases between. CDR3 bases: TGTGCCAGCAGCTACCTGGACATTCAAGAGACCCAGTACTTC. Translated, it gives CASSYLDIQETQYF.

As to this clone: The sample holds other DNA sequences that translate to the same CDR3. The chain employs TRBV7-6 and TRBJ1-2; D remains ambiguous. Germline CDR1 is SGHVS and CDR2 is FNYEAQ. Trimming took 1 base from V and 0 from J, leaving 3 bases between them. CDR3 length: 13 amino acids. The CDR3 DNA follows: TGTGCCAGCAGCTTAGGAACTAACTATGGCTACACCTTC. Amino acids: CASSLGTNYGYTF.

The V call is TRBV9, the J call TRBJ1-1; D not certain. The CDR3 length is 16 residues. Per the germline V gene, CDR1 is SGDLS and CDR2 is YYNGEE. The V end was cut by 0 bases, the J end by 0 bases, with 12 bases between. The CDR3 sequence is CASSVGSELVNTEAFF. CDR3 DNA: TGTGCCAGCAGCGTAGGGTCTGAGTTGGTGAACACTGAAGCTTTCTTT.

This clone has just one count. The rearrangement links TRBV5-1 to TRBJ2-1; 8 bases fit TRBD2. V was clipped by 3 bases and J by 0 bases; unmatched bases: 8. This CDR3 has 17 amino acids. Germline CDR1 is SGHRS and CDR2 is YFSETQ. The CDR3: CASSSLIAGSSYNEQFF. The CDR3 bases are TGCGCCAGCAGCTCGCTGATAGCGGGAAGCTCCTACAATGAGCAGTTCTTC. Full variable domain (remainder filled in from reference TRBV5-1 and TRBJ2-1): KAGVTQTPRYLIKTRGQQVTLSCSPISGHRSVSWYQQTPGQGLQFLFEYFSETQRNKGNFPGRFSGRQFSNSRSEMNVSTLELGDSALYLCASSSLIAGSSYNEQFFGPGTRLTVL.

This rearrangement joins TRBV10-3 to TRBJ2-3; no firm D call. V gave up 3 bases and J gave up 3 bases, with 13 bases separating them. Germline V gene sequence: CDR1 ENHRY, CDR2 SYGVKD. The CDR3 sequence is 15 residues long. The CDR3 coding sequence is TGTGCCATCAGTGAACGGGCCCCGTCTACAGATACGCAGTATTTT. Translation gives CAISERAPSTDTQYF.

The chain couples TRBV6-5 to TRBJ2-1; D not certain. The ends were cut back, 3 bases at V and 0 bases at J, with 9 bases in the middle. The CDR3 sequence is 15 residues long. Germline CDR1 reads MNHEY; CDR2 reads SVGAGI. This CDR3 reads CASSYTRSSYNEQFF. In DNA, the CDR3 is TGTGCCAGCAGTTATACAAGGAGCTCCTACAATGAGCAGTTCTTC.

This chain uses TRBV7-9 with TRBJ2-1, with 11 bases lining up with TRBD2. The CDR3 has 19 amino acids. Germline V CDR1 and CDR2: SEHNR, FQNEAQ (reference sequence). V lost 1 base to trimming and J lost 0 bases; unmatched junction nucleotides: 8. The CDR3 region has the DNA TGTGCCAGCAGCTTAGGGGGGCCTAGCGGGAGGTTCTCCTACAATGAGCAGTTCTTC. As protein: CASSLGGPSGRFSYNEQFF.

The chain is built from TRBV7-9 and TRBJ1-1, with 9 bases matching TRBD1. CDR3 length equals 13 residues. From germline, CDR1 is SEHNR and CDR2 FQNEAQ (reference sequence). The V and J ends lost 6 bases and 5 bases, in that order; junction bases with no gene match: 4. The CDR3 bases are TGTGCCAGCAGGATACAGGGGGCGACTGAAGCTTTCTTT. Protein: CASRIQGATEAFF.

The CDR3 bases are TGTGCCAGCAGCCCCCAGGTTGGGATTGGCTATGGCTACACCTTC. Encoded protein: CASSPQVGIGYGYTF. The gene calls are TRBV7-2 and TRBJ1-2; no reliable D call. Germline V gives CDR1 SGHTA, CDR2 FQGNSA. The length of the CDR3 is 15 residues. With 5 bases removed from V and 4 bases from J, the gap between germline ends came to 17 bases.

As for this clone: Other DNA sequences in the sample encode the same CDR3. The rearrangement joins TRBV5-1 to TRBJ2-7, with TRBD2 identical over 10 bases. The CDR3 is 15 amino acids. Germline CDR1 reads SGHRS; CDR2 reads YFSETQ. Trimming took 3 bases from V and 0 from J; bases not matched to a gene: 3. In DNA form, the CDR3 reads TGCGCCAGCAGCTCCGGACTAGCGGCCTCCTACGAGCAGTACTTC. Encoded protein: CASSSGLAASYEQYF.

This sequence joins TRBV5-5 and TRBJ1-4, with D maybe TRBD1 (5 bases). V dropped 3 bases and J dropped 2 bases, with 11 bases sitting between them. In germline, CDR1 is SGHKS, CDR2 YYEKEE (reference sequence). The CDR3 extends over 15 amino acids. The CDR3 here is CASSYDRTTNEKLFF. The CDR3 bases are TGTGCCAGCAGCTATGACAGAACTACTAATGAAAAACTGTTTTTT.

This chain joins TRBV6-5 and TRBJ1-5; possibly TRBD1 for D (5 bases). The germline V and J ends were trimmed by 2 bases and 5 bases, with 10 bases remaining between them. Germline assignment: CDR1 MNHEY and CDR2 SVGAGI. This CDR3 spans 14 amino acids. The CDR3 coding sequence is TGTGCCAGCAGTTACCTTAGGGGCCATCAGCCCCAGCATTTT. Amino acids: CASSYLRGHQPQHF.